A selection of T cell receptor beta chains follows, all from one sample in a study of shared clonotypes between healthy human individuals. The data were produced by immunoSEQ multiplex PCR, yet TCRdb's version contains in-frame clones alone and is incomplete. The repertoire holds roughly 650,000 clones, approximately 97% seen once, with 0.055% to 0.07% in the top ten. Sequencing was carried out using naive CD4+ T cells sorted from blood. The receptor source for this set is a woman in her thirties in good health. Each CDR3 is given with its conserved first and last residue. A D gene is named only where the DNA matches it firmly.

J,D,V,CDR3
TRBJ1-1,-,TRBV2,CAGLYPEAFF
TRBJ2-2,TRBD1,TRBV27,CASRGTANTGELFF
TRBJ2-1,TRBD1,TRBV28,CASRGTGGAYNEQFF
TRBJ1-4,-,TRBV30,CAWMTGGGEKLFF
TRBJ1-1,TRBD1,TRBV6-5,CASSRQGRPTEAFF
TRBJ2-3,-,TRBV4-2,CASSPLQDRETDTQYF
TRBJ1-2,-,TRBV20-1,CSASKLDGYTF
TRBJ1-5,-,TRBV6-7,CASSYRSPSYPPSNQPQHF
-,TRBD2,TRBV11-2,CASRATSVYEQYF
TRBJ2-5,-,TRBV27,CASSKQGWETQYF
TRBJ2-1,TRBD2,TRBV14,CASSQDWASGTGEQFF
TRBJ2-7,-,TRBV14,CASSPNTGSFTHEQYF
TRBJ2-7,TRBD2,TRBV28,CASSPGVAGANEQYF
TRBJ2-7,-,TRBV28,CASSSGSPSYEQYF
TRBJ2-1,-,TRBV6-5,CASRPPGSSYNEQFF
TRBJ2-7,TRBD1,TRBV27,CASSRQGDEQYF
TRBJ2-2,-,TRBV5-6,CASSLATVANTGELFF
TRBJ2-1,TRBD2,TRBV5-1,CASSLELAGGPYNEQFF
TRBJ1-4,-,TRBV9,CASSVAYLSGTNEKLFF
TRBJ2-3,TRBD2,TRBV29-1,CSVDGAGGTDTQYF
TRBJ1-1,-,TRBV28,CASSLPYTEAFF
TRBJ2-4,-,TRBV11-2,CASSLDPGSAKNIQYF
TRBJ2-7,-,TRBV2,CASSVLARAYEQYF
TRBJ1-2,-,TRBV6-5,CASTLIRGSIYGYTF
TRBJ1-3,TRBD1,TRBV5-5,CASSPRTGGNSGNTIYF
TRBJ2-4,TRBD1,TRBV18,CASSNGQGNIQYF
TRBJ2-5,-,TRBV6-1,CASKRYGETQYF
TRBJ2-3,-,TRBV11-2,CASSFAATTDTQYF
TRBJ2-2,-,TRBV28,CASSPSGGGGELFF
TRBJ2-3,-,TRBV2,CASSEWVEDADTQYF
TRBJ2-3,-,TRBV29-1,CSIAWDADTQYF
TRBJ1-1,TRBD1,TRBV28,CASSLGMRGLWEAFF
TRBJ2-7,TRBD2,TRBV19,CASSVTSGSIYEQYF
TRBJ2-7,-,TRBV13,CASSLGRAREQYF
TRBJ2-7,-,TRBV11-2,CASSLDLRTAYEQYF
TRBJ1-2,-,TRBV30,CAWSVGQGSNYGYTF
TRBJ1-1,-,TRBV6-5,CASIGGRGGTEAFF
TRBJ2-1,TRBD2,TRBV10-2,CASSERGSSYNEQFF
TRBJ2-2,TRBD2,TRBV4-1,CASSQGAGGNTGELFF
TRBJ2-1,TRBD1,TRBV6-4,CASSMDRGNEQFF
TRBJ2-1,-,TRBV5-1,CASSLALATRQFF
TRBJ2-3,TRBD1,TRBV19,CASSIIPGQGRDTQYF
TRBJ2-2,-,TRBV10-1,CASSKAGNTGELFF
TRBJ2-2,-,TRBV7-3,CASSLSAANTGELFF
TRBJ2-7,TRBD1,TRBV28,CASSLWRGQGDSEQYF
TRBJ1-1,-,TRBV25-1,CASSRGRARGNTEAFF
TRBJ1-4,-,TRBV28,CASREGATNEKLFF
TRBJ2-1,TRBD1,TRBV5-4,CASSLGDRGKYSHNEQFF
TRBJ2-1,-,TRBV2,CASFTESNEQFF